These T cell receptor beta chains were read from a single sample in a study of beta chain features in type 1 diabetes. Sequenced by immunoSEQ multiplex PCR; TCRdb stores in-frame clones only, minus some. The sample includes around 260,000 clones, around 24% of them seen just once. The sequenced material came from naive CD4+ T cells from blood. All receptors come from a woman in her twenties or thirties with type 1 diabetes. Each CDR3 is given with its conserved first and last residue. A D gene is named only where the DNA matches it firmly. Not every row has a clone size; where given, it reads once, few, many or a size class.

TRBV23-1,TRBJ2-7,few,NA,CASSQSSLRDIFPSYEQYF,TGCGCCAGCAGTCAATCGAGCCTGAGGGACATTTTTCCCTCCTACGAGCAGTACTTC
TRBV23-1,TRBJ2-7,few,NA,CASSPPGVWTEQYF,TGCGCCAGCAGTCCTCCGGGGGTTTGGACCGAGCAGTACTTC
TRBV6-1,TRBJ1-5,NA,NA,CASSELQGNQPQHF,TGTGCCAGCAGTGAGTTACAAGGCAATCAGCCCCAGCATTTT
TRBV4-1,TRBJ1-5,NA,NA,CASSQPGRERHQPQHF,TGCGCCAGCAGCCAGCCCGGCAGGGAACGGCATCAGCCCCAGCATTTT
TRBV30,TRBJ1-3,NA,NA,CAWSEGGYSGNTIYF,TGTGCCTGGAGCGAGGGGGGGTACTCTGGAAACACCATATATTTT
TRBV7-3,TRBJ2-1,NA,TRBD1,CASSAQQGSNEQFF,TGTGCCAGCAGCGCACAACAGGGGTCCAATGAGCAGTTCTTC
TRBV5-1,TRBJ2-2,NA,TRBD1,CASNRQGLTGELFF,TGCGCCAGCAATCGACAGGGTTTGACCGGGGAGCTGTTTTTT
TRBV4-1,TRBJ2-5,few,TRBD2,CASSQTTSGETQYF,TGCGCCAGCAGCCAGACGACTAGCGGGGAGACCCAGTACTTC
TRBV6-1,TRBJ2-1,few,TRBD2,CASLLAGTYNEQFF,TGTGCCAGTCTCTTAGCGGGCACTTACAATGAGCAGTTCTTC
TRBV11-2,TRBJ2-7,NA,NA,CASSLVQGRPPYEQYF,TGTGCCAGCAGCTTAGTTCAGGGGCGGCCCCCCTACGAGCAGTACTTC
TRBV4-2,TRBJ2-1,NA,TRBD2,CASSAGNQRGLNEQFF,TGTGCCAGCAGCGCAGGGAATCAGCGGGGCCTCAATGAGCAGTTCTTC
TRBV19,TRBJ1-2,NA,NA,CASSIDLQTYGYTF,TGTGCCAGTAGTATAGATCTACAGACCTATGGCTACACCTTC
TRBV7-7,TRBJ2-5,few,NA,CASSLNTGIIEETQYF,TGTGCTAGCAGCCTTAACACAGGGATAATCGAAGAGACCCAGTACTTC
TRBV6-6,TRBJ1-1,few,NA,CASNAQGGLNTEAFF,TGTGCCAGCAATGCACAGGGTGGGCTAAACACTGAAGCTTTCTTT
TRBV11-3,TRBJ2-1,few,TRBD2,CASSLQSSGSLGGYNEQFF,TGTGCCAGCAGCTTACAGTCTAGCGGGAGTCTGGGAGGCTACAATGAGCAGTTCTTC
TRBV28,TRBJ2-1,few,NA,CASSSWYGEQFF,TGTGCCAGCAGTTCGTGGTACGGTGAGCAGTTCTTC
TRBV29-1,TRBJ2-3,few,NA,CSVQGWGDTQYF,TGCAGCGTTCAGGGTTGGGGAGATACGCAGTATTTT
TRBV30,TRBJ2-1,NA,TRBD2,CAWQGLAGINEQFF,TGTGCCTGGCAGGGACTAGCGGGCATCAATGAGCAGTTCTTC
TRBV30,TRBJ2-7,NA,TRBD2,CAWSGLAGVGEQYF,TGTGCCTGGAGTGGACTAGCGGGAGTTGGCGAGCAGTACTTC
TRBV7-2,TRBJ2-5,NA,TRBD2,CASSLDLAVGTQYF,TGTGCCAGCAGCTTAGATCTAGCGGTAGGGACCCAGTACTTC
TRBV5-1,TRBJ2-1,NA,TRBD1,CASSLVRWGQGLFGPSYNEQFF,TGCGCCAGCAGCTTGGTTCGATGGGGACAGGGTCTATTTGGCCCATCCTACAATGAGCAGTTCTTC
TRBV5-1,TRBJ2-4,NA,TRBD2,CASSLEGLAGGNIQYF,TGCGCCAGCAGCTTGGAGGGACTAGCGGGGGGGAACATTCAGTACTTC
TRBV2,TRBJ2-4,few,NA,CASSEAAPWGGGKNIQYF,TGTGCCAGCAGTGAAGCGGCACCATGGGGTGGAGGCAAAAACATTCAGTACTTC
TRBV7-8,TRBJ2-7,NA,TRBD2,CASSLQGGGYEQYF,TGTGCCAGCAGCTTACAGGGCGGGGGTTACGAGCAGTACTTC
TRBV29-1,TRBJ1-2,few,NA,CSVYSQGGGYTF,TGCAGCGTCTATTCCCAGGGAGGTGGCTACACCTTC
TRBV30,TRBJ1-5,NA,NA,CAWSGTHNQPQHF,TGTGCCTGGTCCGGGACTCACAATCAGCCCCAGCATTTT
TRBV6-6,TRBJ1-1,NA,NA,CASSYSGEGNTEAFF,TGTGCCAGCAGTTACTCTGGGGAGGGGAACACTGAAGCTTTCTTT
TRBV7-3,TRBJ2-7,NA,NA,CASSLTSGAGDYEQYF,TGTGCCAGCAGCTTAACTTCGGGGGCGGGAGACTACGAGCAGTACTTC
TRBV5-1,TRBJ2-2,NA,TRBD1,CASSARQGGTGELFF,TGCGCCAGCAGCGCTCGACAGGGGGGCACCGGGGAGCTGTTTTTT
TRBV30,TRBJ2-7,few,NA,CAWSTRIPIGSYEQYF,TGTGCCTGGAGTACCAGGATACCGATTGGGAGCTACGAGCAGTACTTC
TRBV7-3,TRBJ1-1,NA,NA,CASSSRSNTEAFF,TGTGCCAGCAGCTCGAGGTCGAACACTGAAGCTTTCTTT
TRBV29-1,TRBJ1-1,NA,TRBD1,CSATGGITEAFF,TGCAGCGCCACAGGGGGGATCACTGAAGCTTTCTTT
TRBV2,TRBJ2-2,NA,TRBD2,CASSEMAGVVGELFF,TGTGCCAGCAGTGAAATGGCGGGAGTCGTCGGGGAGCTGTTTTTT
TRBV14,TRBJ2-5,few,NA,CASSPGGRRYF,TGTGCCAGCAGCCCCGGAGGACGCCGTTACTTC
TRBV5-4,TRBJ2-7,NA,NA,CASSLENSLQVLF,TGTGCCAGCAGCTTGGAGAACAGCCTTCAGGTGCTCTTC
TRBV21-1,TRBJ2-5,NA,NA,CASSKDRDRPQETQYF,TGTGCCAGCAGCAAAGACCGGGACAGGCCCCAAGAGACCCAGTACTTC
TRBV15,TRBJ2-2,NA,TRBD2,CATSRAGTSGELFF,TGTGCCACCAGCAGAGCCGGGACTAGCGGGGAGCTGTTTTTT
TRBV7-9,TRBJ1-4,NA,NA,CASRTQGGENEKLFF,TGTGCCAGCCGGACACAAGGCGGGGAAAATGAAAAACTGTTTTTT
TRBV30,TRBJ1-3,NA,NA,CAWIEKNSGNTIYF,TGTGCCTGGATAGAAAAGAACTCTGGAAACACCATATATTTT
TRBV11-2,TRBJ1-1,few,TRBD1,CASRKEPGQGGNTEAFF,TGTGCCAGCAGGAAAGAGCCGGGACAGGGAGGGAACACTGAAGCTTTCTTT
TRBV29-1,TRBJ2-1,NA,NA,CSVDQGYYNEQFF,TGCAGCGTTGATCAGGGGTACTACAATGAGCAGTTCTTC
TRBV7-9,TRBJ2-7,few,NA,CASSLAGVSYEQYF,TGTGCCAGCAGTCTGGCAGGGGTATCCTACGAGCAGTACTTC
TRBV5-1,TRBJ2-5,NA,TRBD2,CASSSRLAENPWRETQYF,TGCGCCAGCAGCTCAAGACTAGCGGAAAACCCATGGAGAGAGACCCAGTACTTC
TRBV5-1,TRBJ1-2,few,NA,CASSLGDYYGYTF,TGCGCCAGCAGCTTAGGAGATTACTATGGCTACACCTTC
TRBV23-1,TRBJ2-2,few,TRBD2,CASSRTSGSQVNTGELFF,TGCGCCAGCAGTAGGACTAGCGGGAGTCAGGTGAACACCGGGGAGCTGTTTTTT
TRBV7-9,TRBJ2-4,NA,TRBD1,CASSPDGDRGYIQYF,TGTGCCAGCAGTCCAGATGGGGACAGGGGATACATTCAGTACTTC
TRBV19,TRBJ2-3,NA,TRBD2,CATNLAGEKDTQYF,TGTGCCACGAACTTAGCGGGAGAGAAAGATACGCAGTATTTT
TRBV29-1,TRBJ2-7,NA,TRBD1,CSVGTGDTYEQYF,TGCAGCGTTGGGACAGGGGATACCTACGAGCAGTACTTC
TRBV5-4,TRBJ2-1,NA,NA,CASSLELSYNEQFF,TGTGCCAGCAGCTTGGAACTATCTTACAATGAGCAGTTCTTC